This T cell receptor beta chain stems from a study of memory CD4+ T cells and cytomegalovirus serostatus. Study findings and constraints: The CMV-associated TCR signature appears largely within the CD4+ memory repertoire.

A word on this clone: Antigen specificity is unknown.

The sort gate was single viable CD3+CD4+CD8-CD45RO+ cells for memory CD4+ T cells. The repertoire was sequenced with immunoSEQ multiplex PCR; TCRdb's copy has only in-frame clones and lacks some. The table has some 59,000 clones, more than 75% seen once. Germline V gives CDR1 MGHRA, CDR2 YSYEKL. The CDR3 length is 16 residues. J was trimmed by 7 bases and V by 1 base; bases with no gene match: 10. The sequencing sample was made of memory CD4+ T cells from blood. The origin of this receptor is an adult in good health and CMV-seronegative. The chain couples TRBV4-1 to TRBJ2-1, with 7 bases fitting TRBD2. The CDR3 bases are TGCGCCAGCAGCCAAGTGGGGGGGGTAGAGAGGAATGAGCAGTTCTTC. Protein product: CASSQVGGVERNEQFF.